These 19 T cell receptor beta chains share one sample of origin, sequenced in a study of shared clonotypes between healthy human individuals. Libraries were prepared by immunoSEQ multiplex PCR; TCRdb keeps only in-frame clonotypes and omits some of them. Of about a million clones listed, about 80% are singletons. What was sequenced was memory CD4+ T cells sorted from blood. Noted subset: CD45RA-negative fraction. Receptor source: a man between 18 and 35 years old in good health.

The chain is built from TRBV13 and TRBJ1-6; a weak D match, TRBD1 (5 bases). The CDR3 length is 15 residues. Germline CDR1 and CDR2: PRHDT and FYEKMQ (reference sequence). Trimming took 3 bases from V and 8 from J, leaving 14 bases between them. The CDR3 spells CASSLRGGWDSPLHF. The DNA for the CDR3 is TGTGCCAGCAGCTTGAGGGGTGGTTGGGATTCACCCCTCCACTTT.

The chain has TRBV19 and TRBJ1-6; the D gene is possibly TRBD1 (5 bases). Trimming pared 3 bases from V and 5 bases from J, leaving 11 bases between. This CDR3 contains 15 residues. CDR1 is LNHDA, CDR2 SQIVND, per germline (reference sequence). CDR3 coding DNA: TGTGCCAGTAGTATCCGGGACGGAGATAATTCACCCCTCCACTTT. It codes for CASSIRDGDNSPLHF.

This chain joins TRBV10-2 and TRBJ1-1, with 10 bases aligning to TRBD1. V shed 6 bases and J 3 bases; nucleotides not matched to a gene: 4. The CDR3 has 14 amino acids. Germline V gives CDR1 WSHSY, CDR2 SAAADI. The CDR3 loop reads CASRDRGRDTEAFF. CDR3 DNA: TGCGCCAGCAGAGACAGGGGGCGAGACACTGAAGCTTTCTTT.

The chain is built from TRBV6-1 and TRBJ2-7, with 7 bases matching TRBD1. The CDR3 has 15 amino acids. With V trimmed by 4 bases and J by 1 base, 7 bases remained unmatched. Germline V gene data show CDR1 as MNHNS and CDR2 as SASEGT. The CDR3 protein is CASSGRQGLSYEQYF. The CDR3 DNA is TGTGCCAGCAGTGGACGACAGGGATTATCCTACGAGCAGTACTTC.

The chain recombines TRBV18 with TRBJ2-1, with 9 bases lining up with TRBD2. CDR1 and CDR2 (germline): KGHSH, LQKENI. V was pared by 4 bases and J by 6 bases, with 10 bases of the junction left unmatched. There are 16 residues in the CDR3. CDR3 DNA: TGTGCCAGCTCACTATCGACGGCGGGGGGGCCCAATGAGCAGTTCTTC. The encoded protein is CASSLSTAGGPNEQFF. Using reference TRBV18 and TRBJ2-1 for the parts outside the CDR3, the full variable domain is NAGVMQNPRHLVRRRGQEARLRCSPMKGHSHVYWYRQLPEEGLKFMVYLQKENIIDESGMPKERFSAEFPKEGPSILRIQQVVRGDSAAYFCASSLSTAGGPNEQFFGPGTRLTVL.

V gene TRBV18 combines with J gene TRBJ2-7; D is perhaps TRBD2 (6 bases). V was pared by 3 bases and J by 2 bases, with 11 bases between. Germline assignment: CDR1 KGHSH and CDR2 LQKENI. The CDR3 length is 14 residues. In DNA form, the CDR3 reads TGTGCCAGCTCACCCGGACGGACTACCTACGAGCAGTACTTC. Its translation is CASSPGRTTYEQYF.

The chain's CDR3 is CASTTSGRAFNEQYF. For the CDR3, the DNA is TGTGCCAGCACAACTAGCGGGAGGGCCTTTAACGAGCAGTACTTC. V usage is TRBV6-1 and J usage is TRBJ2-7; 13 positions match TRBD2. V shed 7 bases and J 5 bases; nucleotides not matched to a gene: 8. The CDR3 has 15 residues. The germline gives CDR1 MNHNS, CDR2 SASEGT.

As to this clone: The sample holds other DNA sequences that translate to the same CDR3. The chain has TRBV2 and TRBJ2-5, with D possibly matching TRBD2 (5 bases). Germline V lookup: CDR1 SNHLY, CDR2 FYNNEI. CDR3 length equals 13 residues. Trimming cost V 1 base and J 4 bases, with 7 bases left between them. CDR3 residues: CASSEERRETQYF. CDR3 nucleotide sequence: TGTGCCAGCAGTGAAGAGCGGCGAGAGACCCAGTACTTC.

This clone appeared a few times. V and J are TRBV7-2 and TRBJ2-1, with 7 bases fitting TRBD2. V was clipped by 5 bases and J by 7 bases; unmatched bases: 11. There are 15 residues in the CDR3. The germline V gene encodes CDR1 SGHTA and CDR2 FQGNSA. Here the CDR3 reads CASSPRVSGVNEQFF. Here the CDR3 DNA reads TGTGCCAGCAGCCCACGGGTAAGCGGGGTGAATGAGCAGTTCTTC. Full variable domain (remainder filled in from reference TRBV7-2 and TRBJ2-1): GAGVSQSPSNKVTEKGKDVELRCDPISGHTALYWYRQSLGQGLEFLIYFQGNSAPDKSGLPSDRFSAERTGGSVSTLTIQRTQQEDSAVYLCASSPRVSGVNEQFFGPGTRLTVL.

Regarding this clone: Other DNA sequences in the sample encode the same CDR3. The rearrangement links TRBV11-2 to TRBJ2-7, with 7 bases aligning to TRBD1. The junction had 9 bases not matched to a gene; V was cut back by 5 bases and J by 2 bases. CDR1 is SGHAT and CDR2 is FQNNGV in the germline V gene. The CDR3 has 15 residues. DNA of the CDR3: TGTGCCAGCAGCCCAGACAGGGTCGGAGCCTACGAGCAGTACTTC. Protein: CASSPDRVGAYEQYF.

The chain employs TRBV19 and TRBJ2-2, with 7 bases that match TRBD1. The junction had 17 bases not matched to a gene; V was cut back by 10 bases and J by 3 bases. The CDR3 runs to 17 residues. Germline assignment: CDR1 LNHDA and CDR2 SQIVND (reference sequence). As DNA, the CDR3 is TGTGCCACCTCAAGGGACAGCGCAACCTTTGACACCGGGGAGCTGTTTTTT. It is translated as CATSRDSATFDTGELFF.

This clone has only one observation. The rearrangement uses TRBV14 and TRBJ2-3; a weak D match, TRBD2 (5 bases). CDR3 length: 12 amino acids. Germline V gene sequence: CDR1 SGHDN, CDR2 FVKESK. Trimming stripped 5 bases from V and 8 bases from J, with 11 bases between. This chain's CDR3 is CASSATGFTQYF. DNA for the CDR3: TGTGCCAGCAGCGCCACGGGGTTTACGCAGTATTTT. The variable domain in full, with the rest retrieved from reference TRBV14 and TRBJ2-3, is EAGVTQFPSHSVIEKGQTVTLRCDPISGHDNLYWYRRVMGKEIKFLLHFVKESKQDESGMPNNRFLAERTGGTYSTLKVQPAELEDSGVYFCASSATGFTQYFGPGTRLTVL.

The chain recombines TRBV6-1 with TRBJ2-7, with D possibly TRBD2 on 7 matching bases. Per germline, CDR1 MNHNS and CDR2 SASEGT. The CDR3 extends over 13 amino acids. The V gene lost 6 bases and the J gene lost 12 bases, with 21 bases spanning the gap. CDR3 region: CASSINSEGGGYF. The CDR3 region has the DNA TGTGCCAGCAGCATCAACTCCGAGGGAGGGGGGTACTTC.

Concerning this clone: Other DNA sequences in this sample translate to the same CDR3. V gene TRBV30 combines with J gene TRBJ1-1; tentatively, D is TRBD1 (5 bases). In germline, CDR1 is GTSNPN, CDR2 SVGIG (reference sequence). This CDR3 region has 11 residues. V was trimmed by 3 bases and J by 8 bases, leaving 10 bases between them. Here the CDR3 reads CAWRGRDEAFF. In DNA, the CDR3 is TGTGCCTGGAGGGGAAGGGACGAAGCTTTCTTT.

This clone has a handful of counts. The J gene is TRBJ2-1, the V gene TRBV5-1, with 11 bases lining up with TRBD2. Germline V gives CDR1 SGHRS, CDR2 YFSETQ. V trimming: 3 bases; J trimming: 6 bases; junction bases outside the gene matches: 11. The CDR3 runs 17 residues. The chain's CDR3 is CASSSPLAGGFGNEQFF. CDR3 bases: TGCGCCAGCAGCTCCCCTTTAGCGGGAGGGTTTGGCAATGAGCAGTTCTTC.

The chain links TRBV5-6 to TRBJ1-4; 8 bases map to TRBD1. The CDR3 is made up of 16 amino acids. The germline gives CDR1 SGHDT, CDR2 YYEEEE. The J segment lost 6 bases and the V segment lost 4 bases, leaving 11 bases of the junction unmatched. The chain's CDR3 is CASSSRQGKFDEKLFF. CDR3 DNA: TGTGCCAGCAGCAGTAGACAGGGGAAGTTCGATGAAAAACTGTTTTTT.

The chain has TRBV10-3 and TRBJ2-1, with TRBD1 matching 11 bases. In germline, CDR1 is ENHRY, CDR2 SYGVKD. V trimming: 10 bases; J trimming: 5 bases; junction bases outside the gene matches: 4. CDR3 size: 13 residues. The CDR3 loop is CATTGQGDNEQFF. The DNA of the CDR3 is TGTGCCACTACGGGACAGGGGGACAATGAGCAGTTCTTC.

This CDR3 is CASSKLAGADTQYF. As DNA, the CDR3 is TGCGCCAGCAGCAAATTAGCGGGAGCCGATACGCAGTATTTT. The chain employs TRBV5-1 and TRBJ2-3, with 9 bases that match TRBD2. V lost 4 bases and J lost 6; bases outside the gene matches: 6. Germline lookup yields CDR1 SGHRS and CDR2 YFSETQ. The CDR3 has 14 amino acids.

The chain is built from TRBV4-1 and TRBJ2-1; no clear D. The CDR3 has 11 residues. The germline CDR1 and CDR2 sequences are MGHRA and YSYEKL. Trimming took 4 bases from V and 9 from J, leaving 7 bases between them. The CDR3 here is CASSRGSEQFF. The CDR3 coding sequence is TGCGCCAGCAGCCGGGGAAGTGAGCAGTTCTTC.